One and the same sample provided the 2 T cell receptor beta chains below, sequenced in a study of response to subunit inactivated influenza vaccine. TCRdb ran MiXCR on the RT-PCR reads and lists one entry per CDR3 protein. The sample contains around 530,000 distinct CDR3 sequences, 15% to 20% of which appear only once. The source material was CD4+ T cells sorted from PBMCs, sampled less than 30 months after vaccination. These receptors originate from a man aged 45 to 75 who received an inactivated influenza vaccine.

The chain recombines TRBV11-2 with TRBJ2-1; 14 positions agree with TRBD2. Germline V gene sequence: CDR1 SGHAT, CDR2 FQNNGV. Germline trimming cut 4 bases from V and 5 bases from J; bases unmatched to any gene: 7. The CDR3 runs 17 residues. CDR3 bases: TGTGCCAGCAGCTCTCCCCGACTAGCGGGAGGGCACAATGAGCAGTTCTTC. Residues: CASSSPRLAGGHNEQFF.

This clonotype was counted a few times. V and J are TRBV6-1 and TRBJ1-3; D is unresolved. The ends were cut back, 0 bases at V and 4 bases at J, with 4 bases in the middle. Germline V gene data show CDR1 as MNHNS and CDR2 as SASEGT. This CDR3 has 13 residues. This chain's CDR3 is CASSEAYGNTIYF. As DNA, the CDR3 is TGTGCCAGCAGTGAAGCTTACGGAAACACCATATATTTT.